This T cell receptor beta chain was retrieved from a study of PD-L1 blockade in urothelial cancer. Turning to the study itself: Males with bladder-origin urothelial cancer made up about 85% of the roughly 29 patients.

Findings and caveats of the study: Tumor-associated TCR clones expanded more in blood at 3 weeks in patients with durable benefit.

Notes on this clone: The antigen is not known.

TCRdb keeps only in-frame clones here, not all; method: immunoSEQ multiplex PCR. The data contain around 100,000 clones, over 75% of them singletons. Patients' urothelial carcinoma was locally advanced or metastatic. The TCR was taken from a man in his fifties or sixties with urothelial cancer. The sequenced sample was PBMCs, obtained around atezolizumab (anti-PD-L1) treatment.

The DNA for the CDR3 is TGTGCCAGTAGTATAGCTTTAGTCGCTAGCGGGAGGGAGGAGCAGTTCTTC. Protein sequence: CASSIALVASGREEQFF. This chain joins TRBV19 and TRBJ2-1, with 12 nucleotides matching TRBD2. Trimming took 1 base from V and 10 from J; bases not matched to a gene: 11. The CDR3 consists of 17 residues. Germline lookup yields CDR1 LNHDA and CDR2 SQIVND (reference sequence).